The 29 T cell receptor beta chains presented below share a single source sample, sequenced in a study of blood T cell repertoires in COVID-19. The repertoire was sequenced with immunoSEQ multiplex PCR; TCRdb's copy has only in-frame clones and lacks some. Among more than 200,000 clones listed, roughly 80% were seen once. Sequencing input: peripheral blood. These receptors all come from an elderly woman with acute or convalescent COVID-19.

The chain couples TRBV6-6 to TRBJ1-5, with 7 nucleotides matching TRBD1. Germline-derived CDR1 and CDR2 are MNHNY and SVGAGI (reference sequence). The V segment lost 6 bases and the J segment 4 bases; nucleotides outside the gene matches: 6. The CDR3 is made up of 14 amino acids. CDR3 amino acids: CASSRQGGNQPQHF. The CDR3, as DNA: TGTGCCAGCAGCAGACAGGGAGGAAATCAGCCCCAGCATTTT.

The gene calls are TRBV7-2 and TRBJ2-2; unclear D gene. The germline V gene encodes CDR1 SGHTA and CDR2 FQGNSA. V dropped 3 bases and J dropped 1 base, with 6 bases sitting between them. The CDR3 totals 14 residues. CDR3 protein: CASSFAGNTGELFF. The DNA for the CDR3 is TGTGCCAGCAGCTTTGCAGGGAACACCGGGGAGCTGTTTTTT.

Turning to this clone: The sample holds other DNA sequences that translate to the same CDR3. The chain links TRBV30 to TRBJ1-1; tentatively, D is TRBD1 (5 bases). The length of the CDR3 is 14 residues. Germline V gene lookup returns CDR1 GTSNPN and CDR2 SVGIG (reference sequence). V lost 0 bases and J lost 2, with 10 bases in between. The CDR3 here is CAWSVDRVNTEAFF. Written as DNA, the CDR3 is TGTGCCTGGAGTGTTGACAGAGTTAACACTGAAGCTTTCTTT. Complete variable domain (other parts from reference TRBV30 and TRBJ1-1): SQTIHQWPATLVQPVGSPLSLECTVEGTSNPNLYWYRQAAGRGLQLLFYSVGIGQISSEVPQNLSASRPQDRQFILSSKKLLLSDSGFYLCAWSVDRVNTEAFFGQGTRLTVV.

The rearrangement joins TRBV6-5 to TRBJ2-7, with 7 bases lining up with TRBD2. The trim removed 4 bases at V and 0 bases at J, leaving 6 bases unmatched. Germline V lookup: CDR1 MNHEY, CDR2 SVGAGI. The CDR3 is made up of 15 amino acids. The CDR3 sequence: CASSWASGYSYEQYF. In DNA form, the CDR3 reads TGTGCCAGCAGTTGGGCTAGCGGATACTCCTACGAGCAGTACTTC.

V is TRBV3-1 (or the pseudogene TRBV3-2) and J is TRBJ2-7; 7 nucleotides agree with TRBD1. The V and J ends lost 0 bases and 2 bases, in that order; junction bases with no gene match: 4. This CDR3 spans 15 amino acids. The germline CDR1 and CDR2 sequences are LGHDT and YNNKEL (reference sequence). CDR3 sequence (DNA): TGTGCCAGCAGCCAAGACCGGGACAGACCCTACGAGCAGTACTTC. Amino acids: CASSQDRDRPYEQYF.

The rearrangement links TRBV27 to TRBJ2-3; TRBD2 agrees at 7 bases. V trimming: 6 bases; J trimming: 0 bases; junction bases outside the gene matches: 3. The length of the CDR3 is 14 residues. Germline V CDR1 and CDR2: MNHEY, SMNVEV (reference sequence). The CDR3 spells CASSRGESTDTQYF. In DNA form, the CDR3 reads TGTGCCAGCAGCCGGGGGGAGAGCACAGATACGCAGTATTTT.

This chain connects TRBV20-1 to TRBJ2-3; 8 bases line up with TRBD2. Germline CDR1 DFQATT, CDR2 SNEGSKA (reference sequence). The CDR3 spans 15 residues. V gave up 3 bases and J gave up 9 bases; unmatched junction bases: 14. The CDR3 sequence: CSASVPAGGADTQYF. The DNA for the CDR3 is TGCAGTGCTAGTGTTCCAGCCGGGGGGGCCGACACGCAGTATTTT.

The chain has TRBV18 and TRBJ2-7; 10 bases align to TRBD2. V trimming: 6 bases; J trimming: 3 bases; junction bases outside the gene matches: 5. Germline loops: CDR1 KGHSH, CDR2 LQKENI. This CDR3 spans 14 amino acids. The CDR3 reads CASSDSSGSYEQYF. The CDR3 DNA reads TGTGCCAGCTCCGACTCTAGCGGGAGCTACGAGCAGTACTTC.

This rearrangement joins TRBV7-3 to TRBJ2-2, with 7 positions matching TRBD1. This CDR3 has 16 amino acids. V shed 5 bases and J 5 bases; nucleotides not matched to a gene: 11. CDR1 is SGHTA, CDR2 FQGTGA, per germline. In nucleotides, the CDR3 is TGTGCCAGCAGCCTCTGGGCAGGGGGTGGTACCGGGGAGCTGTTTTTT. Its protein product is CASSLWAGGGTGELFF.

V and J are TRBV7-2 and TRBJ1-1, with 9 bases lining up with TRBD1. The CDR3 runs to 15 residues. Losses at the gene ends were 5 bases for V and 4 bases for J; bases not matched to a gene: 8. The germline CDR1 and CDR2 sequences are SGHTA and FQGNSA. The CDR3 coding sequence is TGTGCCAGCAGCCCACAGACAGGGGGACCCACTGAAGCTTTCTTT. It codes for CASSPQTGGPTEAFF.

V and J are TRBV7-6 and TRBJ1-1, with 7 bases fitting TRBD1. Trimming took 5 bases from V and 0 from J; bases not matched to a gene: 6. CDR1 and CDR2 from the germline V gene are SGHVS and FNYEAQ. CDR3 length equals 15 residues. DNA of the CDR3: TGTGCCAGCAGCCGCATGACAGGGATGAACACTGAAGCTTTCTTT. Translated, it gives CASSRMTGMNTEAFF.

This clone appeared once. CDR3 coding DNA: TGTGCCAGCAGTGTGAGACAGCAAGAGACCCAGTACTTC. Amino acids: CASSVRQQETQYF. V is TRBV12-3 or TRBV12-4 and J is TRBJ2-5; a possible D gene is TRBD1 (5 bases). The CDR3 has 13 residues. Between the trimmed V and J ends, which lost 5 bases and 2 bases, there was a span of 9 bases.

The CDR3 here is CASSLRTGDSPLHF. As DNA, the CDR3 is TGCGCCAGCAGCTTGAGGACAGGGGATTCACCCCTCCACTTT. The gene calls are TRBV5-1 and TRBJ1-6; TRBD1 matches 9 bases. V was pared by 1 base and J by 8 bases, with 1 base of the junction left unmatched. The CDR3 runs 14 residues. The germline gives CDR1 SGHRS, CDR2 YFSETQ.

The rearrangement uses TRBV6-5 and TRBJ1-2; D is perhaps TRBD1 (5 bases). V was cut by 4 bases and J by 4 bases, with 10 bases left in between. The CDR3 has 13 amino acids. The germline V gene encodes CDR1 MNHEY and CDR2 SVGAGI. DNA of the CDR3: TGTGCCAGCAGTTTCGACAGCCTCTATGGCTACACCTTC. Amino acid sequence: CASSFDSLYGYTF.

The chain recombines TRBV11-3 with TRBJ2-7, with TRBD1 as a possible D gene (5 bases). Trimming took off 2 bases at V and 2 bases at J, with 16 bases between the two ends. Germline CDR1 SGHNT, CDR2 YENEEA. The length of the CDR3 is 16 residues. The CDR3 DNA sequence: TGTGCCAGCAGCTTAAAGTCTCGACAGTACACCTACGAGCAGTACTTC. Translation gives CASSLKSRQYTYEQYF.

The V and J genes are TRBV11-3 and TRBJ2-1; a possible D gene is TRBD2 (6 bases). Deletions cut 6 bases from V and 0 bases from J, with 15 bases between. CDR1 and CDR2 (germline): SGHNT, YENEEA. The CDR3 sequence is 16 residues long. The CDR3 DNA sequence: TGTGCCAGCAGGCCAAAACAGGACTACTCCTACAATGAGCAGTTCTTC. Its protein product is CASRPKQDYSYNEQFF.

The chain links TRBV30 to TRBJ2-7; 9 nucleotides agree with TRBD1. The trim removed 7 bases at V and 6 bases at J, leaving 7 bases unmatched. The length of the CDR3 is 12 residues. In germline, CDR1 is GTSNPN, CDR2 SVGIG (reference sequence). Here the CDR3 DNA reads TGTGCCTTCGGGGGACAGGGACCCGAGCAGTACTTC. Translating gives CAFGGQGPEQYF. Full variable domain (remainder filled in from reference TRBV30 and TRBJ2-7): SQTIHQWPATLVQPVGSPLSLECTVEGTSNPNLYWYRQAAGRGLQLLFYSVGIGQISSEVPQNLSASRPQDRQFILSSKKLLLSDSGFYLCAFGGQGPEQYFGPGTRLTVT.

Points on this clone: Other DNA sequences in the sample encode the same CDR3. The chain recombines TRBV5-1 with TRBJ2-5; 10 bases fit TRBD2. With V trimmed by 3 bases and J by 4 bases, 0 bases remained unmatched. The CDR3 is 13 residues long. Germline CDR1 and CDR2: SGHRS and YFSETQ. The CDR3: CASSWTSGETQYF. The CDR3, as DNA: TGCGCCAGCAGCTGGACTAGCGGAGAGACCCAGTACTTC.

This chain joins TRBV18 and TRBJ1-1; D uncertain. Germline lookup yields CDR1 KGHSH and CDR2 LQKENI. The CDR3 runs 15 residues. The V end was cut by 3 bases, the J end by 7 bases, with 18 bases between. The CDR3 spells CASSPTRAKAIEAFF. CDR3 coding DNA: TGTGCCAGCTCACCGACCCGAGCGAAGGCTATTGAAGCTTTCTTT.

The chain employs TRBV10-3 and TRBJ2-1, with D perhaps TRBD2 (6 bases). V lost 8 bases, J lost 5 bases, and 16 bases lay in between. The CDR3 runs to 14 residues. Germline V CDR1 and CDR2: ENHRY, SYGVKD. The CDR3 loop reads CAIGEPRRDNEQFF. CDR3 nucleotide sequence: TGTGCCATCGGGGAACCACGGAGGGACAATGAGCAGTTCTTC.

Points on this clone: The sample holds other DNA sequences that translate to the same CDR3. The chain employs TRBV7-8 and TRBJ1-2, with 7 nucleotides matching TRBD1. This CDR3 has 13 residues. The V segment lost 2 bases and the J segment 3 bases; nucleotides outside the gene matches: 0. CDR1 is SGHVS, CDR2 FQNEAQ, per germline. The CDR3 protein is CASSLTGDYGYTF. The CDR3 nucleotides are TGTGCCAGCAGCTTAACAGGGGACTATGGCTACACCTTC.

The chain carries TRBV11-2 and TRBJ1-4; possible D gene TRBD1, 6 bases. Trimming left V 0 bases short and J 9 bases short, with 14 bases between. This CDR3 region has 15 residues. Germline assignment: CDR1 SGHAT and CDR2 FQNNGV. The DNA for the CDR3 is TGTGCCAGCAGCTTAGATCCCGGGACAATTCAAAAACTGTTTTTT. This encodes CASSLDPGTIQKLFF.

The genes are TRBV7-6 and TRBJ2-2, with TRBD1 as a possible D gene (6 bases). V was trimmed by 5 bases and J by 6 bases, leaving 19 bases between them. The CDR3 is 16 amino acids. Germline V gene lookup returns CDR1 SGHVS and CDR2 FNYEAQ. The DNA of the CDR3 is TGTGCCAGCAGCCTTAGCACCGGGGCAGGGGCCGGGGAGCTGTTTTTT. This encodes CASSLSTGAGAGELFF.

This clone was seen a handful of times. The chain is built from TRBV7-8 and TRBJ2-7, with 7 bases matching TRBD1. V shed 10 bases and J 0 bases; nucleotides not matched to a gene: 9. Germline-derived CDR1 and CDR2 are SGHVS and FQNEAQ. The length of the CDR3 is 14 residues. CDR3 sequence reads: CATTRGRFSYEQYF. In DNA, the CDR3 is TGTGCCACGACCAGGGGGAGATTCTCCTACGAGCAGTACTTC.

The chain recombines TRBV6-1 with TRBJ2-7, with TRBD1 matching 8 bases. The CDR3 runs 18 residues. Germline CDR1 reads MNHNS; CDR2 reads SASEGT. The ends lost 4 bases at V and 3 bases at J; junction bases unmatched: 17. CDR3 sequence reads: CASSGPYTGGEAGYEQYF. DNA for the CDR3: TGTGCCAGCAGTGGTCCTTATACAGGGGGAGAAGCGGGCTACGAGCAGTACTTC.

The J gene is TRBJ1-1, the V gene TRBV29-1; D is unclear. This CDR3 contains 13 residues. Trimming removed 7 bases from V and 1 base from J, with 13 bases in between. The germline V gene encodes CDR1 SQVTM and CDR2 ANQGSEA. CDR3 amino acids: CSGTGRQNTEAFF. CDR3 DNA: TGCAGCGGTACGGGGAGACAGAACACTGAAGCTTTCTTT.

The gene calls are TRBV15 and TRBJ1-5, with D perhaps TRBD1 (5 bases). V lost 5 bases, J lost 2 bases, and 16 bases lay in between. Germline V gene data show CDR1 as LNHNV and CDR2 as YYDKDF (reference sequence). The CDR3 sequence is 16 residues long. In nucleotides, the CDR3 is TGTGCCACCAGCGATAAAGGGCGGGGCGGCAATCAGCCCCAGCATTTT. This encodes CATSDKGRGGNQPQHF. The variable domain in full, completed from reference TRBV15 and TRBJ1-5, reads DAMVIQNPRYQVTQFGKPVTLSCSQTLNHNVMYWYQQKSSQAPKLLFHYYDKDFNNEADTPDNFQSRRPNTSFCFLDIRSPGLGDTAMYLCATSDKGRGGNQPQHFGDGTRLSIL.

The chain couples TRBV9 to TRBJ1-3, with D possibly TRBD1 on 5 matching bases. V lost 0 bases to trimming and J lost 4 bases, with 14 bases between them. The germline V gene encodes CDR1 SGDLS and CDR2 YYNGEE. CDR3 length: 16 residues. The CDR3 region is CASSVAHPGIGNTIYF. DNA of the CDR3: TGTGCCAGCAGCGTAGCTCACCCAGGGATCGGAAACACCATATATTTT.

Only one count was recorded for this clone. The chain has TRBV7-2 and TRBJ2-5; D is undetermined. Germline CDR1 SGHTA, CDR2 FQGNSA. The ends were cut back, 1 base at V and 2 bases at J, with 8 bases in the middle. CDR3 length: 14 residues. The CDR3 spells CASSLGLWQETQYF. The CDR3 nucleotides are TGTGCCAGCAGCTTAGGACTGTGGCAAGAGACCCAGTACTTC.